The entry that follows covers one TCR beta chain sequence. The read ends 3 residues early relative to the CDR3; the germline J gene fills the gap. These data originate in a study of T cells in women clearing cervical HPV infection. Generated by immunoSEQ multiplex PCR, the TCRdb table keeps only in-frame clones and is missing some. The repertoire table contains about 20,000 clones. V shed 7 bases and J 3 bases; nucleotides not matched to a gene: 5. Germline V gives CDR1 SNHLY, CDR2 FYNNEI. The CDR3 consists of 13 residues. The V call is TRBV2, the J call TRBJ1-2; 7 bases are a match to TRBD1. This sequence originates from a woman aged 18 to 75 with a cervical HPV16 infection that either progressed to CIN3+ or cleared (not recorded which). The sequencing sample was made of blood buffy coat. The CDR3 sequence: CASTVTGDYGYTF. CDR3 DNA, as far as it was read: TGTGCCAGCACCGTTACAGGGGACTATGGC.